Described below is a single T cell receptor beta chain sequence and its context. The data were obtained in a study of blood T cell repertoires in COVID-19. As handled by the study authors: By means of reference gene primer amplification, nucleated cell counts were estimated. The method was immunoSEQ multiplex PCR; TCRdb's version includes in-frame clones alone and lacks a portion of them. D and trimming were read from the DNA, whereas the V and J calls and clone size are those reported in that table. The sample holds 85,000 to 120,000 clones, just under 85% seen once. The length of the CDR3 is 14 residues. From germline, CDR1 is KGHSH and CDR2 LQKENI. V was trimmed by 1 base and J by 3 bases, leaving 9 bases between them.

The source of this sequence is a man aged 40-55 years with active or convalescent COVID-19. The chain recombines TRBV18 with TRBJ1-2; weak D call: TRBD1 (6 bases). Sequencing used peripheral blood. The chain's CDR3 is CASSPREGDYGYTF. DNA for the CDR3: TGTGCCAGCTCACCACGGGAGGGGGACTATGGCTACACCTTC.